Shown below are 9 T cell receptor beta chains from a single sample sequenced in a study of T cells in localized non-small cell lung cancer (dated by TCRdb to the early 2020s). Preparation of the library involved the immunoSEQ multiplex PCR assay. Entries here come from immuneACCESS through TCRdb and include only in-frame sequences with V and J called. Some clones fail to appear in such tables; in the studies checked, an unresolved V gene covers under half of the shortfall, and the cause of the remainder is unknown. Within this sample are 30,000 or so clones, with about 88% of them counted one time only. 10% to 13% of the sample belongs to the ten largest clones. Here the sequenced sample was peripheral blood, taken before any cancer treatment. These receptors all come from a woman between 40 and 69 years old with stage I lung adenocarcinoma.

This rearrangement joins TRBV30 to TRBJ2-2, with 8 bases aligning to TRBD2. The V and J ends lost 3 bases and 0 bases, in that order; junction bases with no gene match: 3. CDR3 length: 15 residues. From germline, CDR1 is GTSNPN and CDR2 SVGIG (reference sequence). The CDR3: CAWRSGRTNTGELFF. The CDR3 DNA reads TGTGCCTGGAGAAGCGGGAGAACGAACACCGGGGAGCTGTTTTTT.

The genes are TRBV7-2 and TRBJ1-2; D might be TRBD1 (6 bases). CDR3 length: 13 residues. The V end was cut by 5 bases, the J end by 2 bases, with 9 bases between. Germline V lookup: CDR1 SGHTA, CDR2 FQGNSA. In DNA form, the CDR3 reads TGTGCCAGCAGCCGAGACAGGAACTATGGCTACACCTTC. Amino acid sequence: CASSRDRNYGYTF.

The J gene is TRBJ1-1, the V gene TRBV5-4; 7 bases are a match to TRBD1. The germline CDR1 and CDR2 sequences are SGHNT and YYREEE (reference sequence). V shed 1 base, J shed 6 bases, and the junction held 6 bases outside the gene matches. The CDR3 spans 14 residues. CDR3 DNA sequence: TGTGCCAGCAGCTTGTTGAACAGGGGCCCTGAAGCTTTCTTT. This gives the protein CASSLLNRGPEAFF.

The chain is built from TRBV6-5 and TRBJ1-2; 8 bases line up with TRBD1. V lost 6 bases to trimming and J lost 1 base; unmatched junction nucleotides: 4. The germline CDR1 and CDR2 sequences are MNHEY and SVGAGI. The CDR3 length is 14 residues. CDR3 amino acids: CASRDTGGNYGYTF. The CDR3 DNA follows: TGTGCCAGCAGAGATACAGGGGGTAACTATGGCTACACCTTC.

The chain is built from TRBV25-1 and TRBJ1-6; 10 bases map to TRBD1. The CDR3 totals 15 residues. Trimming cost V 2 bases and J 8 bases; bases outside gene matches: 3. Looked up from germline, CDR1 is MGHDK and CDR2 is SYGVNS. The CDR3 reads CASSEPGTGDSPLHF. The CDR3 nucleotides read TGTGCCAGCAGTGAACCCGGGACAGGGGATTCACCCCTCCACTTT.

The chain links TRBV5-6 to TRBJ2-2, with D hard to call. The CDR3 contains 13 residues. CDR1 SGHDT and CDR2 YYEEEE come from the germline V gene. The V and J ends lost 3 bases and 4 bases respectively, with 7 bases between them. The CDR3 DNA is TGTGCCAGCAGCTCCCACACCACCGGGGAGCTGTTTTTT. It specifies CASSSHTTGELFF.

The J gene is TRBJ2-1, the V gene TRBV20-1; D is unresolved. This CDR3 comprises 10 residues. CDR1 DFQATT and CDR2 SNEGSKA come from the germline V gene (reference sequence). Between the trimmed V and J ends, which lost 6 bases and 9 bases, there was a span of 9 bases. CDR3 nucleotide sequence: TGCAGTGCCCGGTGGAGTGAGCAGTTCTTC. It encodes CSARWSEQFF.

J is TRBJ1-1 and V is TRBV30; 7 nucleotides agree with TRBD1. Germline CDR1 is GTSNPN and CDR2 is SVGIG (reference sequence). This CDR3 has 12 residues. With 4 bases clipped from V and 1 base from J, the junction kept 0 bases outside the gene matches. Here the CDR3 reads CAWNRGNTEAFF. DNA of the CDR3: TGTGCCTGGAACAGGGGGAACACTGAAGCTTTCTTT.

This clone was seen a single time. The rearrangement links TRBV13 to TRBJ1-1; D gene ambiguous. V lost 5 bases, J lost 1 base, and 8 bases lay in between. CDR3 size: 13 residues. In germline, CDR1 is PRHDT, CDR2 FYEKMQ (reference sequence). The CDR3 DNA reads TGTGCCAGCAGCCTACAGAAGAACACTGAAGCTTTCTTT. It codes for CASSLQKNTEAFF. The variable domain in full, completed from reference TRBV13 and TRBJ1-1, reads AAGVIQSPRHLIKEKRETATLKCYPIPRHDTVYWYQQGPGQDPQFLISFYEKMQSDKGSIPDRFSAQQFSDYHSELNMSSLELGDSALYFCASSLQKNTEAFFGQGTRLTVV.